Many counts were recorded for the clone carrying this TCR beta chain. The sample comes from a study of CD8+CD57+ T cells in acquired aplastic anemia. Overall study: The average for DNA from sorted CD4+ and CD8+ cells was roughly 3 ug. The average read count for CD4+ cells in healthy donors was around 9.9 million.

Genomic DNA acted as the template from which TCR beta VDJ combination and CDR3 sequence profiling were carried out. Using its own MiXCR run on the reads, TCRdb lists one record per CDR3 protein. The data show around 200,000 distinct CDR3 sequences, around 59% seen once. From germline, CDR1 is LNHDA and CDR2 SQIVND (reference sequence). The CDR3 totals 16 residues. Germline trimming cut 9 bases from V and 1 base from J; bases unmatched to any gene: 10. Sequences were obtained from sorted CD4+, CD8+, or CD8+CD57+ T cells (not recorded which) from PBMCs. The receptor comes from a human donor in good health, serving as a control. This chain joins TRBV19 and TRBJ1-5; 9 bases are a match to TRBD1. The CDR3 loop is CASQGTGMISNQPQHF. CDR3 DNA: TGTGCCAGCCAGGGGACAGGGATGATAAGCAATCAGCCCCAGCATTTT.